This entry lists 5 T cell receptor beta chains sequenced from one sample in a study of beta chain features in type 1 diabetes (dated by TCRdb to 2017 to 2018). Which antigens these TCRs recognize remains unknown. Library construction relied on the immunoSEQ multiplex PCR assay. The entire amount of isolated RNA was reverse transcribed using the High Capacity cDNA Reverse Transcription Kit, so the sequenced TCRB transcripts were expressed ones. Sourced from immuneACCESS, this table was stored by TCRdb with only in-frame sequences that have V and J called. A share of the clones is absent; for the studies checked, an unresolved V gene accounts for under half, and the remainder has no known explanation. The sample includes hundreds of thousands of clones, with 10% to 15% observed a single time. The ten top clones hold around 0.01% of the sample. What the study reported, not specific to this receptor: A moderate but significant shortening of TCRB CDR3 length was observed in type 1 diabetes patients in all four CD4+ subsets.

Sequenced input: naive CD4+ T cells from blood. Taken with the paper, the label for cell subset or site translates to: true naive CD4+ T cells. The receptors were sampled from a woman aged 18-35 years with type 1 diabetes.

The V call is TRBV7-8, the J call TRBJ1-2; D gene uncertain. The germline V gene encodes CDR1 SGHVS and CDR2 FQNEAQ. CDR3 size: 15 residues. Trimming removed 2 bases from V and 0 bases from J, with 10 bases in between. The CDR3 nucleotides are TGTGCCAGCAGCTTACGTGTGGGAGCTAACTATGGCTACACCTTC. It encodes CASSLRVGANYGYTF.

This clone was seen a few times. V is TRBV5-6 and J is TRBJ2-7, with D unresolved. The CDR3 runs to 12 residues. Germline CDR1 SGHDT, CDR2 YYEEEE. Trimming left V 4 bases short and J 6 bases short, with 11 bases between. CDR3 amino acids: CASSMTTGEQYF. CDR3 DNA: TGTGCCAGCAGCATGACGACGGGCGAGCAGTACTTC. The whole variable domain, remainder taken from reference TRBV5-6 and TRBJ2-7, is DAGVTQSPTHLIKTRGQQVTLRCSPKSGHDTVSWYQQALGQGPQFIFQYYEEEERQRGNFPDRFSGHQFPNYSSELNVNALLLGDSALYLCASSMTTGEQYFGPGTRLTVT.

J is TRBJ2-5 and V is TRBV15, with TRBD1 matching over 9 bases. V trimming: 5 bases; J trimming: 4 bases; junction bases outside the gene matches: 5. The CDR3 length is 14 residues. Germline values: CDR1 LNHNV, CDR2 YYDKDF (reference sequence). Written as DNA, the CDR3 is TGTGCCACCAGCGTAGAGGGACAGGGAGAGACCCAGTACTTC. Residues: CATSVEGQGETQYF.

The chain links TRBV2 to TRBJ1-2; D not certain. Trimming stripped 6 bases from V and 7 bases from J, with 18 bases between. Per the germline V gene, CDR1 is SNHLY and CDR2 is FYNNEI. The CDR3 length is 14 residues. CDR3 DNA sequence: TGTGCCAGCAGCTACTTGGGAGACCATCCTGGCTACACCTTC. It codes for CASSYLGDHPGYTF.

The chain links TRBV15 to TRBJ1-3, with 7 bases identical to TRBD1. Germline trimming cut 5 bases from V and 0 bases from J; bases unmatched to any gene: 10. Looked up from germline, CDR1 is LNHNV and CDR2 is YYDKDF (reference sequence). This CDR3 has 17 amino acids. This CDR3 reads CATSRTQGLNSGNTIYF. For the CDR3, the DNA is TGTGCCACCAGCCGAACACAGGGGCTTAACTCTGGAAACACCATATATTTT.